Listed below are T cell receptor beta chains from one sample, sequenced in a study of cytomegalovirus exposure and HLA in healthy donors. The method was immunoSEQ multiplex PCR; TCRdb's version includes in-frame clones alone and lacks a portion of them. The sample records some 130,000 clones, around 77% being singletons. Sequencing was carried out using PBMCs. The receptors were gathered from a male donor in good health and CMV-seropositive. Both conserved end residues are part of each CDR3. A D gene is named only where the DNA matches it firmly. Some rows have no size entry. The others give once, few or many, or a class for an expanded clone.

D gene: .
V gene: TRBV4-1
J gene: TRBJ1-6
clone size: .
CDR3 DNA: TGCGCCAGCAGCCAAGATCCAATACAGGACAGCTCCTATAATTCACCCCTCCACTTT
CDR3 protein: CASSQDPIQDSSYNSPLHF

D gene: .
V gene: TRBV19
J gene: TRBJ1-6
clone size: .
CDR3 DNA: TGTGCCAGTAGTATCCAGGGTCCGGCTTCACCCCTCCACTTT
CDR3 protein: CASSIQGPASPLHF

D gene: .
V gene: TRBV28
J gene: TRBJ1-1
clone size: once
CDR3 DNA: TGTGCCAGCAGAACAGACAGCAACACTGAAGCTTTCTTT
CDR3 protein: CASRTDSNTEAFF

D gene: TRBD1
V gene: TRBV30
J gene: TRBJ1-5
clone size: once
CDR3 DNA: TGTGCCTGGAGCCCGGGACAGAGTTTAAATCAGCCCCAGCATTTT
CDR3 protein: CAWSPGQSLNQPQHF

D gene: TRBD2
V gene: TRBV6-1
J gene: TRBJ2-7
clone size: .
CDR3 DNA: TGTGCCAGCAGTGACGGCCCGGGCAGGCCGGGGGGGTACGAGCAGTACTTC
CDR3 protein: CASSDGPGRPGGYEQYF

D gene: TRBD1
V gene: TRBV7-6
J gene: TRBJ1-6
clone size: .
CDR3 DNA: TGTGCCAGCAGCCTTAGCCGACAGGGGAATTCACCCCTCCACTTT
CDR3 protein: CASSLSRQGNSPLHF

D gene: TRBD1
V gene: TRBV7-2
J gene: TRBJ2-7
clone size: few
CDR3 DNA: TGTGCCAGCAGCTCACAGGGGTACGAGCAGTACTTC
CDR3 protein: CASSSQGYEQYF

D gene: TRBD1
V gene: TRBV5-1
J gene: TRBJ2-7
clone size: .
CDR3 DNA: TGCGCCAGCAGCTGGTCGACAGGGGCGGACTACGAGCAGTACTTC
CDR3 protein: CASSWSTGADYEQYF

D gene: TRBD1
V gene: TRBV13
J gene: TRBJ1-1
clone size: .
CDR3 DNA: TGTGCCAGCAGCTTGGTACAGGGGGTCTCTGAAGCTTTCTTT
CDR3 protein: CASSLVQGVSEAFF

D gene: TRBD1
V gene: TRBV7-9
J gene: TRBJ2-7
clone size: .
CDR3 DNA: TGTGCCAGCAGCCCCCGGAACCAAGGACAGGGCCGGGAGCAGTACTTC
CDR3 protein: CASSPRNQGQGREQYF

D gene: TRBD1
V gene: TRBV7-2
J gene: TRBJ1-3
clone size: .
CDR3 DNA: TGTGCCAGCAGCCGGGGACAGGGCCAAAGCTCTGGAAACACCATATATTTT
CDR3 protein: CASSRGQGQSSGNTIYF

D gene: TRBD1
V gene: TRBV25-1
J gene: TRBJ1-2
clone size: .
CDR3 DNA: TGTGCCAGTTTTGGGACAGATAACTATGGCTACACCTTC
CDR3 protein: CASFGTDNYGYTF

D gene: TRBD1
V gene: TRBV2
J gene: TRBJ1-6
clone size: .
CDR3 DNA: TGTGCCAGCAACAAGGAACCGGGACAGAGAAATTCACCCCTCCACTTT
CDR3 protein: CASNKEPGQRNSPLHF

D gene: TRBD1
V gene: TRBV28
J gene: TRBJ1-2
clone size: .
CDR3 DNA: TGTGCCAGCAGTTTACCGGGACAGGGGGGCTATGGCTACACCTTC
CDR3 protein: CASSLPGQGGYGYTF

D gene: .
V gene: TRBV7-9
J gene: TRBJ2-1
clone size: .
CDR3 DNA: TGTGCCAGCAGCTTAGCGCCCACTTTTGATGAGCAGTTCTTC
CDR3 protein: CASSLAPTFDEQFF

D gene: .
V gene: TRBV5-5
J gene: TRBJ2-3
clone size: few
CDR3 DNA: TGTGCCAGCACTCTGCGGTCGTATACCTTTGGGGATACGCAGTATTTT
CDR3 protein: CASTLRSYTFGDTQYF

D gene: .
V gene: TRBV5-4
J gene: TRBJ2-1
clone size: .
CDR3 DNA: TGTGCCAGCAGCTTGGAGAACTGGAGCTCCTACAATGAGCAGTTCTTC
CDR3 protein: CASSLENWSSYNEQFF

D gene: .
V gene: TRBV5-6
J gene: TRBJ1-3
clone size: .
CDR3 DNA: TGTGCCAGCAGCTTGGAGGCGGAGAACTCTGGAAACACCATATATTTT
CDR3 protein: CASSLEAENSGNTIYF

D gene: TRBD2
V gene: TRBV5-1
J gene: TRBJ2-3
clone size: .
CDR3 DNA: TGCGCCAGCAGCAATTCACTAGCGGGGGCCTTCACAGATGCGCAGTATTTT
CDR3 protein: CASSNSLAGAFTDAQYF

D gene: .
V gene: TRBV11-3
J gene: TRBJ2-1
clone size: .
CDR3 DNA: TGTGCCAGCAGCTTAAACCCAGATGAGCAGTTCTTC
CDR3 protein: CASSLNPDEQFF

D gene: TRBD1
V gene: TRBV27
J gene: TRBJ1-1
clone size: once
CDR3 DNA: TGTGCCAGCAGTTACACCGGGGACAGGGAAGCTTTCTTT
CDR3 protein: CASSYTGDREAFF

D gene: TRBD2
V gene: TRBV10-3
J gene: TRBJ2-7
clone size: once
CDR3 DNA: TGTGCCATCAGTGATCAATCTAGCGGGAGGGCCAAATCCTACGAGCAGTACTTC
CDR3 protein: CAISDQSSGRAKSYEQYF

D gene: .
V gene: TRBV7-9
J gene: TRBJ1-2
clone size: .
CDR3 DNA: TGTGCCAGCAGCCTCCAAGACAGAACAGGCTACACCTTC
CDR3 protein: CASSLQDRTGYTF

D gene: TRBD2
V gene: TRBV2
J gene: TRBJ2-5
clone size: .
CDR3 DNA: TGTGCCAGCAGTCGGACTAGAGGGGAGACCCAGTACTTC
CDR3 protein: CASSRTRGETQYF

D gene: .
V gene: TRBV6-5
J gene: TRBJ1-1
clone size: .
CDR3 DNA: TGTGCCAGCCAGGGCTCAGGGAACACTGAAGCTTTCTTT
CDR3 protein: CASQGSGNTEAFF

D gene: .
V gene: TRBV28
J gene: TRBJ2-4
clone size: .
CDR3 DNA: TGTGCCAGCATGAGGGCCGGTGCCAAAAACATTCAGTACTTC
CDR3 protein: CASMRAGAKNIQYF

D gene: .
V gene: TRBV27
J gene: TRBJ1-2
clone size: .
CDR3 DNA: TGTGCCAGCAGTTTGGACACTCGATATGGCTACACCTTC
CDR3 protein: CASSLDTRYGYTF

D gene: .
V gene: TRBV2
J gene: TRBJ2-7
clone size: .
CDR3 DNA: TGTGCCAGCAATGCAGGGGCCTACGAGCAGTACTTC
CDR3 protein: CASNAGAYEQYF

D gene: TRBD1
V gene: TRBV19
J gene: TRBJ2-3
clone size: .
CDR3 DNA: TGTGCCAGTAGTATAAAGCGGACAGGGGGAACAGATACGCAGTATTTT
CDR3 protein: CASSIKRTGGTDTQYF

D gene: .
V gene: TRBV7-9
J gene: TRBJ1-1
clone size: .
CDR3 DNA: TGTGCCAGCAGCATGACAGGGAACACTGAAGCTTTCTTT
CDR3 protein: CASSMTGNTEAFF

D gene: .
V gene: TRBV28
J gene: TRBJ1-2
clone size: .
CDR3 DNA: TGTGCCAGCAGTTTTGTGGGGCGCGGCTATGGCTACACCTTC
CDR3 protein: CASSFVGRGYGYTF

D gene: TRBD2
V gene: TRBV27
J gene: TRBJ2-3
clone size: .
CDR3 DNA: TGTGCCAGCAGTTTTGGACTAGCCGGTACGCAGTATTTT
CDR3 protein: CASSFGLAGTQYF

D gene: TRBD1
V gene: TRBV5-4
J gene: TRBJ2-4
clone size: .
CDR3 DNA: TGTGCCAGCAGCTTTGGACAGGGTCAAAACAGTCAGTACTTC
CDR3 protein: CASSFGQGQNSQYF

D gene: .
V gene: TRBV5-3
J gene: TRBJ2-3
clone size: once
CDR3 DNA: TGTGCCAGAAGCTTGGTCGGCAGGGTAAACACAGATACGCAGTATTTT
CDR3 protein: CARSLVGRVNTDTQYF

D gene: .
V gene: TRBV28
J gene: TRBJ2-2
clone size: .
CDR3 DNA: TGTGCCAGCAGTATTGGGGGGACCGGGGAGCTGTTTTTT
CDR3 protein: CASSIGGTGELFF

D gene: .
V gene: TRBV30
J gene: TRBJ1-4
clone size: few
CDR3 DNA: TGTGCCTGGTCCGCCCTGTCGGTGGAGGGGGAAAAACTGTTTTTT
CDR3 protein: CAWSALSVEGEKLFF

D gene: .
V gene: TRBV7-6
J gene: TRBJ2-3
clone size: .
CDR3 DNA: TGTGCCAGCAGCTTACAGGGGCCGGGCACAGATACGCAGTATTTT
CDR3 protein: CASSLQGPGTDTQYF

D gene: .
V gene: TRBV20-1
J gene: TRBJ1-2
clone size: .
CDR3 DNA: TGCAGTGCTCAACGAGCTGGGCTCTACACCTTC
CDR3 protein: CSAQRAGLYTF

D gene: TRBD1
V gene: TRBV7-2
J gene: TRBJ2-1
clone size: .
CDR3 DNA: TGTGCCAGCAGCTTAGTTTTCACGCGACAGGGCTTAAACAATGAGCAGTTCTTC
CDR3 protein: CASSLVFTRQGLNNEQFF

D gene: TRBD1
V gene: TRBV7-9
J gene: TRBJ1-3
clone size: few
CDR3 DNA: TGTGCCAGCACCTCGGGGACAGGGGGCGGAAACACCATATATTTT
CDR3 protein: CASTSGTGGGNTIYF

D gene: .
V gene: TRBV7-9
J gene: TRBJ2-3
clone size: .
CDR3 DNA: TGTTCCAGCAGCTCCATTCGAGTCGCGAGCACAGATACGCAGTATTTT
CDR3 protein: CSSSSIRVASTDTQYF

D gene: .
V gene: TRBV25-1
J gene: TRBJ2-7
clone size: .
CDR3 DNA: TGTGCCAGCAGTGCCCTCGGAGGGACAGATACCTACGAGCAGTACTTC
CDR3 protein: CASSALGGTDTYEQYF

D gene: .
V gene: TRBV19
J gene: TRBJ2-5
clone size: once
CDR3 DNA: TGTGCCAGTAGTATAGGGCGGGAGACCCAGTACTTC
CDR3 protein: CASSIGRETQYF